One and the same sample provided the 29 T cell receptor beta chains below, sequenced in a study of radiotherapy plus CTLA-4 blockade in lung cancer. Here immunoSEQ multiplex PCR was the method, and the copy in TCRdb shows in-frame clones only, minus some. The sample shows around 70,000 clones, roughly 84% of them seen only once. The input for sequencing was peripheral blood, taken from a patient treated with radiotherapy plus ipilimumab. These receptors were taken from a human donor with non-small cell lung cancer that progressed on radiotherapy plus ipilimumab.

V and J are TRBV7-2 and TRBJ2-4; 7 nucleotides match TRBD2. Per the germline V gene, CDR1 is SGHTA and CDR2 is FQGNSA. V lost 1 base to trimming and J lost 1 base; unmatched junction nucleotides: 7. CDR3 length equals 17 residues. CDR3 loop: CASSLGGGSGAKNIQYF. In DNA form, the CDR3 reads TGTGCCAGCAGCTTAGGGGGCGGGAGCGGCGCCAAAAACATTCAGTACTTC. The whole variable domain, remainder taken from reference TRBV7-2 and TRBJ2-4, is GAGVSQSPSNKVTEKGKDVELRCDPISGHTALYWYRQSLGQGLEFLIYFQGNSAPDKSGLPSDRFSAERTGGSVSTLTIQRTQQEDSAVYLCASSLGGGSGAKNIQYFGAGTRLSVL.

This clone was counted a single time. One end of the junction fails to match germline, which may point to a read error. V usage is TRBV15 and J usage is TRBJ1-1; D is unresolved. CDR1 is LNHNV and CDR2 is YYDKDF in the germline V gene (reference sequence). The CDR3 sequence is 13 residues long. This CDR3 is CATSRDMKTEAFF. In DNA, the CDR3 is TGTGCCACCAGCAGAGACATGAAGACTGAAGCTTTCTTT.

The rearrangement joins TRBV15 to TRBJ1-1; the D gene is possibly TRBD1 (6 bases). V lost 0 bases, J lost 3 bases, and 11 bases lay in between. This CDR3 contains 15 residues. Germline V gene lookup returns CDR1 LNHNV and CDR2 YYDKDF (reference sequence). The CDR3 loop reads CATSRDYYRDTEAFF. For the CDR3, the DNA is TGTGCCACCAGCAGAGATTATTACAGGGACACTGAAGCTTTCTTT.

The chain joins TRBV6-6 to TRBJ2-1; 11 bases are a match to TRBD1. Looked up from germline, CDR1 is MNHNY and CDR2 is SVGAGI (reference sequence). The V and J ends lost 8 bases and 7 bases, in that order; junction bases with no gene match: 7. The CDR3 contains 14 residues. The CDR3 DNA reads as TGTGCCAGCTCCCTCGGACAGGGGGCAAATGAGCAGTTCTTC. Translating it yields CASSLGQGANEQFF.

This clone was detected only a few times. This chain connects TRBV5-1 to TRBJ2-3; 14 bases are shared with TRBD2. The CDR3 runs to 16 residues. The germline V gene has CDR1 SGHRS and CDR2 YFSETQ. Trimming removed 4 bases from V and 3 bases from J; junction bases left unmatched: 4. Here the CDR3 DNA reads TGCGCCAGCAGCGGAAGGACTAGCGGGAGGACAGATACGCAGTATTTT. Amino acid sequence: CASSGRTSGRTDTQYF.

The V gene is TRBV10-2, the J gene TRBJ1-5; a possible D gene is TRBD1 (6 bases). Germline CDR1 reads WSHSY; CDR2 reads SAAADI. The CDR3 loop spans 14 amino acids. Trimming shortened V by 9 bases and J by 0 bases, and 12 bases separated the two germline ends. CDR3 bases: TGCGCCAGTTGGGGGCGGAATAGCAATCAGCCCCAGCATTTT. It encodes CASWGRNSNQPQHF.

The CDR3 sequence: CASSDGTSGRNTDTQYF. CDR3 bases: TGTGCCAGCAGCGATGGGACTAGCGGGAGAAACACAGATACGCAGTATTTT. The V gene is TRBV5-4, the J gene TRBJ2-3; 14 bases are a match to TRBD2. J lost 2 bases, V lost 4 bases, and 6 bases had no gene match. CDR1 SGHNT and CDR2 YYREEE come from the germline V gene (reference sequence). The CDR3 loop spans 17 amino acids.

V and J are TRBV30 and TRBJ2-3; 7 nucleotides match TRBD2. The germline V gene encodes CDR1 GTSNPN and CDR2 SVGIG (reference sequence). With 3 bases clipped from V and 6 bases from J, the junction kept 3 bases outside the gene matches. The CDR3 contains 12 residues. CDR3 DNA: TGTGCCTGGAGGAAGCGGGGTGATACGCAGTATTTT. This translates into CAWRKRGDTQYF.

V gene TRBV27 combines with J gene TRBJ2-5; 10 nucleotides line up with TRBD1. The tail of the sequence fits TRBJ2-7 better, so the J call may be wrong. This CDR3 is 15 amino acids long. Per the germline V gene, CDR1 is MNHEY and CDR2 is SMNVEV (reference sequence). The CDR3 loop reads CASSLSPWTGGEQYF. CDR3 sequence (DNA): TGTGCCAGCAGTTTATCACCCTGGACAGGGGGCGAGCAGTACTTC.

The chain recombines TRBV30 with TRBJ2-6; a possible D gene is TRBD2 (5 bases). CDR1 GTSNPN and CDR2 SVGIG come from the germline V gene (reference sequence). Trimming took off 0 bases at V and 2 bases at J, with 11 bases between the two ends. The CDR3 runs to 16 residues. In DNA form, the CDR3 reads TGTGCCTGGAGTGTACGCGGGCTCGCTGGGGCCAACGTCCTGACTTTC. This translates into CAWSVRGLAGANVLTF.

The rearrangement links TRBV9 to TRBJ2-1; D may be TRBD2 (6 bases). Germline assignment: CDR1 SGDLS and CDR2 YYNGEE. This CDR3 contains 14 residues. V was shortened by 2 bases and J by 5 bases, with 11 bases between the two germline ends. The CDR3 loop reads CASSVGTANNEQFF. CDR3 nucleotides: TGTGCCAGCAGCGTCGGGACTGCCAACAATGAGCAGTTCTTC.

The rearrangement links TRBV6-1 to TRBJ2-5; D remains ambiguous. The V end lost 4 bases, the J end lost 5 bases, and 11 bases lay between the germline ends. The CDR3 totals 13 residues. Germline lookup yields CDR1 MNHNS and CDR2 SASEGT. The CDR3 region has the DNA TGTGCCAGCAGTGTAGGAGTGGGGGAGACCCAGTACTTC. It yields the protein CASSVGVGETQYF.

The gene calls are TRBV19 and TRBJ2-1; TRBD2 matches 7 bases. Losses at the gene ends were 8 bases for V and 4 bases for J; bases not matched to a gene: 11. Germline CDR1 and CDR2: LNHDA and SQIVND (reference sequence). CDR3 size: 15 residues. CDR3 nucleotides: TGTGCCAGTGGGGCTAGCGGTGGACTTTACAATGAGCAGTTCTTC. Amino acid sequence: CASGASGGLYNEQFF.

CDR3: CATNIINDRRSRHEQYV. As DNA, the CDR3 is TGTGCCACCAACATTATAAACGACAGGAGAAGTAGGCACGAGCAGTACGTC. This rearrangement joins TRBV15 to TRBJ2-7, with D possibly TRBD1 on 6 matching bases. Trimming removed 7 bases at V and 5 bases at J, with 27 bases between. The germline V gene has CDR1 LNHNV and CDR2 YYDKDF (reference sequence). CDR3 size: 17 residues.

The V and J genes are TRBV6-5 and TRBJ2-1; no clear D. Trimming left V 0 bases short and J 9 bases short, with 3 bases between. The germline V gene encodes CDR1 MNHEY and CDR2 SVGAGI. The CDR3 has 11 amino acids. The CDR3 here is CASSYSGEQFF. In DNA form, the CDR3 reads TGTGCCAGCAGTTACTCTGGTGAGCAGTTCTTC.

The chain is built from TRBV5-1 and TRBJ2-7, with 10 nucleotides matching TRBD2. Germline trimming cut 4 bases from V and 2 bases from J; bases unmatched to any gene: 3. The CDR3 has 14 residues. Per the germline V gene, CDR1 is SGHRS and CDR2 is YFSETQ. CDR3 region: CASSGGLAAYEQYF. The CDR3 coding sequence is TGCGCCAGCAGCGGAGGACTAGCGGCCTACGAGCAGTACTTC.

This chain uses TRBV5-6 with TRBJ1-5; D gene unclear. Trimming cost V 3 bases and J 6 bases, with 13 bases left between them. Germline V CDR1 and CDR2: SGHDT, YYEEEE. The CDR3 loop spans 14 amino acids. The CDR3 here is CASSSGQAGQPQHF. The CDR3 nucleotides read TGTGCCAGCAGCTCCGGGCAGGCCGGTCAGCCCCAGCATTTT.

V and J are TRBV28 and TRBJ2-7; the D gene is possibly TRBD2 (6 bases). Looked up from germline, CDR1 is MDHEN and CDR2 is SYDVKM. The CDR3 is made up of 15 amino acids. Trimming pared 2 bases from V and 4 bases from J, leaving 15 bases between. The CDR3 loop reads CASSLGGAQGYEQYV. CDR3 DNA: TGTGCCAGCAGTTTAGGAGGGGCCCAGGGATACGAGCAGTACGTC.

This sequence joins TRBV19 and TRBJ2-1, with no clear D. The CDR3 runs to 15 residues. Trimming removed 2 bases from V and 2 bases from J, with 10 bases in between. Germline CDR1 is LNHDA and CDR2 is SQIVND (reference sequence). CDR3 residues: CASSITLYPYNEQFF. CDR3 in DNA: TGTGCCAGTAGTATAACACTATACCCCTACAATGAGCAGTTCTTC. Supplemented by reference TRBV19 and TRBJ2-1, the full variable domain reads DGGITQSPKYLFRKEGQNVTLSCEQNLNHDAMYWYRQDPGQGLRLIYYSQIVNDFQKGDIAEGYSVSREKKESFPLTVTSAQKNPTAFYLCASSITLYPYNEQFFGPGTRLTVL.

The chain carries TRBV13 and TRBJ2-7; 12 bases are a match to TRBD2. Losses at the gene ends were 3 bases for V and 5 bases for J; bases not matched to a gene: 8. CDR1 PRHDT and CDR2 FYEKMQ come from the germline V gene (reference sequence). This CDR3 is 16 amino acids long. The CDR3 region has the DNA TGTGCCAGCAGCTTTAGGACTAGCGGGACCTTGCACGAGCAGTACTTC. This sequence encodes CASSFRTSGTLHEQYF. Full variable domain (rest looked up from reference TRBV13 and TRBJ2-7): AAGVIQSPRHLIKEKRETATLKCYPIPRHDTVYWYQQGPGQDPQFLISFYEKMQSDKGSIPDRFSAQQFSDYHSELNMSSLELGDSALYFCASSFRTSGTLHEQYFGPGTRLTVT.

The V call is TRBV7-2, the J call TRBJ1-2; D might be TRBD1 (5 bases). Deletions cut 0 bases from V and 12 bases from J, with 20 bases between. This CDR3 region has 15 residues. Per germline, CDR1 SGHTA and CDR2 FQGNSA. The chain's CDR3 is CASSLAQRRGEVDTF. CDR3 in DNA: TGTGCCAGCAGCTTAGCGCAACGTCGGGGGGAAGTGGACACCTTC. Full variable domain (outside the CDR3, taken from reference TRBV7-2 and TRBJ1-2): GAGVSQSPSNKVTEKGKDVELRCDPISGHTALYWYRQSLGQGLEFLIYFQGNSAPDKSGLPSDRFSAERTGGSVSTLTIQRTQQEDSAVYLCASSLAQRRGEVDTFGSGTRLTVV.

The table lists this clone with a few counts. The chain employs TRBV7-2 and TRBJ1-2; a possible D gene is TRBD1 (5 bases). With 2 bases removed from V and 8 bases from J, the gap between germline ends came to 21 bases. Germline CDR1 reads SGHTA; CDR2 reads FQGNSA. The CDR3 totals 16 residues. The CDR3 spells CASSLLLGTASGGYTF. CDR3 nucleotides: TGTGCCAGCAGCTTACTCTTAGGGACGGCCAGCGGCGGCTACACCTTC.

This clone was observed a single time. DNA for the CDR3: TGTGCCAGCAGTGTAGCGACCCGGGGGGGGTACTACAATGAGCAGTTCTTC. It encodes CASSVATRGGYYNEQFF. This chain joins TRBV27 and TRBJ2-1; TRBD2 matches 8 bases. Trimming removed 5 bases from V and 3 bases from J; junction bases left unmatched: 12. CDR1 and CDR2 (germline): MNHEY, SMNVEV (reference sequence). This CDR3 contains 17 residues.

The CDR3 loop reads CASSLARNNEQFF. DNA of the CDR3: TGTGCCAGCAGCTTGGCCAGGAACAATGAGCAGTTCTTC. The gene calls are TRBV5-4 and TRBJ2-1; no clear D gene. The CDR3 length is 13 residues. The V gene lost 0 bases and the J gene lost 5 bases, with 6 bases spanning the gap. Germline-derived CDR1 and CDR2 are SGHNT and YYREEE (reference sequence). The entire variable domain, with the rest obtained from reference TRBV5-4 and TRBJ2-1, is as follows: ETGVTQSPTHLIKTRGQQVTLRCSSQSGHNTVSWYQQALGQGPQFIFQYYREEENGRGNFPPRFSGLQFPNYSSELNVNALELDDSALYLCASSLARNNEQFFGPGTRLTVL.

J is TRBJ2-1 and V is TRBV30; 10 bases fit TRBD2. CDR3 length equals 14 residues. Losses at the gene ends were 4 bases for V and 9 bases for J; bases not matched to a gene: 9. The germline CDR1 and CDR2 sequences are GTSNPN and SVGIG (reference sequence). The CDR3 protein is CAWMGGLAGAEQFF. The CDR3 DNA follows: TGTGCCTGGATGGGGGGGCTAGCGGGAGCTGAGCAGTTCTTC.

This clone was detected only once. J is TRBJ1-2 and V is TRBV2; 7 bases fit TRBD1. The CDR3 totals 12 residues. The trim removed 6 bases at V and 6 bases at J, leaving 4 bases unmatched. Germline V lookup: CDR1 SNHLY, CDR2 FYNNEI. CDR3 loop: CASRTGKDGYTF. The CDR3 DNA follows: TGTGCCAGCAGGACAGGGAAAGATGGCTACACCTTC.

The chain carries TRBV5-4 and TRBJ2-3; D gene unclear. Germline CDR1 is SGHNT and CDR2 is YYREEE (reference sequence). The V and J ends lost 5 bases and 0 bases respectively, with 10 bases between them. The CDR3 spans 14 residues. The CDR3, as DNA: TGTGCCAGCAGAGACTCTCCCAGCACAGATACGCAGTATTTT. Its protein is CASRDSPSTDTQYF.

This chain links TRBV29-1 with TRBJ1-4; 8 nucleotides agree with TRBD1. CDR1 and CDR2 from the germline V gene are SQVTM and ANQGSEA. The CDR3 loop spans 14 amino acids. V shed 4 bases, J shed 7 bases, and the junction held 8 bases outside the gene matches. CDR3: CSVADRVNREKLFF. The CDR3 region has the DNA TGCAGCGTTGCGGACAGGGTAAATCGTGAAAAACTGTTTTTT.

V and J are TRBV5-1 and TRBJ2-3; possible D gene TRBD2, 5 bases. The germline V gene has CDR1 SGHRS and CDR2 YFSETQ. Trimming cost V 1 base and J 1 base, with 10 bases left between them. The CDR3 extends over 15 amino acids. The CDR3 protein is CASSLRVGGTDTQYF. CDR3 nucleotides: TGCGCCAGCAGCTTGCGGGTCGGGGGCACAGATACGCAGTATTTT.